The TCR beta chain under discussion was sequenced for a study of PD-L1 blockade in urothelial cancer. Individual patients had between 1 and 8 samples, taken pretreatment and on-treatment. The V gene lost 6 bases and the J gene lost 0 bases, with 19 bases spanning the gap. CDR1 MGHRA and CDR2 YSYEKL come from the germline V gene. The CDR3 consists of 17 residues. This table comes from immunoSEQ multiplex PCR, and its TCRdb copy is limited to in-frame clones, with some not included. Of tens of thousands of clones in the sample, about 89% are singletons; the top ten hold under 3.5%. The origin of this receptor is a man between 50 and 59 years old with urothelial cancer. Material: PBMCs, obtained around atezolizumab (anti-PD-L1) treatment. The chain has TRBV4-1 and TRBJ2-3, with D possibly TRBD1 on 6 matching bases. Written as DNA, the CDR3 is TGCGCCAGCAGTGGGCTAGGACAGAGCGTTAGCACAGATACGCAGTATTTT. Residues: CASSGLGQSVSTDTQYF.